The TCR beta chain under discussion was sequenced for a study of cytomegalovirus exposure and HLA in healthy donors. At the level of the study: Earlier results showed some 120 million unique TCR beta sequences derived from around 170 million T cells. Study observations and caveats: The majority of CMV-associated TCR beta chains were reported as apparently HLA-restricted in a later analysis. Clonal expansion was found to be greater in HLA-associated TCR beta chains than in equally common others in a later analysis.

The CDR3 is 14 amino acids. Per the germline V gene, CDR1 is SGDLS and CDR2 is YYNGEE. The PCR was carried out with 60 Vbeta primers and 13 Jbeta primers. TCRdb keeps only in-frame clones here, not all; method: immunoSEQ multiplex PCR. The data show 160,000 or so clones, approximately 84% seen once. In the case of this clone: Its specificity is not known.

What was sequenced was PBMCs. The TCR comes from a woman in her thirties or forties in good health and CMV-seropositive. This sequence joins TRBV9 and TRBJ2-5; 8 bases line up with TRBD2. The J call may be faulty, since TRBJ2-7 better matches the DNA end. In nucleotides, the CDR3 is TGTGCCAGCAGCGCCCGGGGGGGCGATTACGAGCAGTACTTC. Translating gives CASSARGGDYEQYF.